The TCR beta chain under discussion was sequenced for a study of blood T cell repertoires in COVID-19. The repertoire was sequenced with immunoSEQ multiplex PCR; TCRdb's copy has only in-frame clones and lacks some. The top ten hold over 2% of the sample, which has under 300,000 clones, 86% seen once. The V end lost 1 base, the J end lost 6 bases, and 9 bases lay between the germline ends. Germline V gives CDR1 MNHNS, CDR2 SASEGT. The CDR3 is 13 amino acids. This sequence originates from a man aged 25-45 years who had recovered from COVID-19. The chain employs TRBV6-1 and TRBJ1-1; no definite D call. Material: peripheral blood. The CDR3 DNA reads TGTGCCAGCAGTGAAGTTTTTACAGCTGAAGCTTTCTTT. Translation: CASSEVFTAEAFF.